The 25 T cell receptor beta chains in this list originate from one sample, sequenced in a study of T-cell reconstitution after alpha-beta-depleted transplantation in children. Library preparation (for TCRbeta) was performed with unique molecular identifiers. Each CDR3 protein gets one entry after TCRdb re-called the PCR reads with MiXCR. The sample carries hundreds of thousands of distinct CDR3 sequences, around 13% recorded once. The specimen was PBMCs, collected before TCRalphabeta/CD19-depleted stem cell transplant. The receptors derive from a girl aged 2 to 9 with congenital amegakaryocytic thrombocytopenia, due to receive a stem cell transplant.

This clonotype was detected only a few times. The V and J genes are TRBV5-1 and TRBJ2-5; D tentatively reads TRBD1 or TRBD2 (5 bases each). The CDR3 is made up of 12 amino acids. The V gene's germline CDR1 is SGHRS and CDR2 YFSETQ. Trimming took off 5 bases at V and 5 bases at J, with 10 bases between the two ends. This CDR3 reads CASSDEGETQYF. CDR3 bases: TGCGCCAGCAGTGATGAGGGGGAGACCCAGTACTTC.

Points on this clonotype: Given a much more abundant clone one base away, this may be a read error. The chain is built from TRBV29-1 and TRBJ1-2; D unclear. CDR3 length: 11 residues. Trimming removed 4 bases at V and 7 bases at J, with 10 bases between. The germline CDR1 and CDR2 sequences are SQVTM and ANQGSEA. The CDR3 DNA reads as TGCAGCGTTGTTGTAGTCTGTGGCTACACCTTC. As protein: CSVVVVCGYTF. Full variable domain (outside the CDR3, taken from reference TRBV29-1 and TRBJ1-2): SAVISQKPSRDICQRGTSLTIQCQVDSQVTMMFWYRQQPGQSLTLIATANQGSEATYESGFVIDKFPISRPNLTFSTLTVSNMSPEDSSIYLCSVVVVCGYTFGSGTRLTVV.

V and J are TRBV5-1 and TRBJ2-7; 14 positions match TRBD2. The CDR3 is 17 residues long. Unmatched junction bases numbered 8, after V lost 2 bases and J lost 4 bases. CDR1 and CDR2 (germline): SGHRS, YFSETQ. CDR3 nucleotide sequence: TGCGCCAGCAGCTTATCCGGACTAGCGGGAGGTTGGTACGAGCAGTACTTC. Residues: CASSLSGLAGGWYEQYF.

The chain combines TRBV5-5 with TRBJ2-3; TRBD1 matches at 10 bases. Germline V gives CDR1 SGHKS, CDR2 YYEKEE (reference sequence). The ends lost 2 bases at V and 4 bases at J; junction bases unmatched: 7. The CDR3 covers 16 residues. CDR3 sequence (DNA): TGTGCCAGCAGCTTTCCCGGGACAGGGGTATCAGATACGCAGTATTTT. Translating it yields CASSFPGTGVSDTQYF.

This clonotype was counted at least ten times. V is TRBV5-1 and J is TRBJ2-1, with 9 nucleotides matching TRBD1. Germline V CDR1 and CDR2: SGHRS, YFSETQ. V dropped 3 bases and J dropped 3; count of bases not matched to a gene: 4. The CDR3 length is 15 residues. The CDR3 sequence is CASSSDRGFYNEQFF. The CDR3 DNA reads as TGCGCCAGCAGCTCCGACAGGGGGTTCTACAATGAGCAGTTCTTC.

The chain combines TRBV12-3 or TRBV12-4 with TRBJ2-7; 10 positions match TRBD2. After removal of 5 bases from V and 3 bases from J, the junction contained 10 bases not matched to a gene. This CDR3 contains 16 residues. CDR3 protein: CASSLAGTSVFYEQYF. The CDR3 DNA sequence: TGTGCCAGCAGTCTGGCCGGGACTAGCGTTTTCTACGAGCAGTACTTC.

J is TRBJ1-1 and V is TRBV5-1; the D is unclear. The CDR3 totals 17 residues. The V gene's germline CDR1 is SGHRS and CDR2 YFSETQ. V lost 1 base and J 0 bases, leaving 16 bases between the germline ends. In DNA form, the CDR3 reads TGCGCCAGCAGCTTGACCCCGGCCTTCACAGTGAACACTGAAGCTTTCTTT. Translation gives CASSLTPAFTVNTEAFF.

Many counts were recorded for this clonotype. The chain links TRBV29-1 to TRBJ1-4, with D possibly TRBD1 on 5 matching bases. This CDR3 comprises 12 residues. The germline CDR1 and CDR2 sequences are SQVTM and ANQGSEA. CDR3 sequence reads: CSARGVNEKLFF. CDR3 bases: TGCAGTGCTCGGGGGGTAAATGAAAAACTGTTTTTT.

This clonotype was seen more than once but under ten times. The rearrangement uses TRBV20-1 and TRBJ2-4; 11 bases are a match to TRBD1. This CDR3 comprises 15 residues. V was clipped by 6 bases and J by 0 bases; unmatched bases: 4. CDR1 and CDR2 from the germline V gene are DFQATT and SNEGSKA (reference sequence). CDR3 in DNA: TGCAGTGCCAGGACAGGGGGCGAAGCCAAAAACATTCAGTACTTC. It specifies CSARTGGEAKNIQYF.

Many counts were recorded for this clonotype. The junction and the germline gene differ at one end; a read error may be behind it. The chain has TRBV5-1 and TRBJ2-3; a weak D match, TRBD1 (6 bases). Germline V gene data show CDR1 as SGHRS and CDR2 as YFSETQ. The CDR3 has 15 amino acids. For the CDR3, the DNA is TGTGCCAGCAGTTTACAGGGTCTAAGCACAGATACGCAGTATTTT. Translating it yields CASSLQGLSTDTQYF.

This clonotype has at least ten counts. The CDR3 region has the DNA TGCGCCAGCAGCTTGGACCCTGACCCCGTCTACGGGGAGCAGTTCTTC. Amino acids: CASSLDPDPVYGEQFF. The rearrangement links TRBV5-1 to TRBJ2-1; no firm D call. V was pared by 0 bases and J by 10 bases, with 20 bases between. Looked up from germline, CDR1 is SGHRS and CDR2 is YFSETQ. The CDR3 loop spans 16 amino acids.

This clonotype has ten or more counts. J is TRBJ2-3 and V is TRBV10-3, with 7 bases lining up with TRBD1. V dropped 8 bases and J dropped 2; count of bases not matched to a gene: 19. Germline CDR1 is ENHRY and CDR2 is SYGVKD. The CDR3 spans 18 residues. CDR3 sequence (DNA): TGTGCCATCTCACTCCCTCCCAAACAGGGGATTCCCACAGATACGCAGTATTTT. Its translation is CAISLPPKQGIPTDTQYF.

This clonotype showed up many times. The chain recombines TRBV5-1 with TRBJ1-4; 8 bases are shared with TRBD1. The V gene's germline CDR1 is SGHRS and CDR2 YFSETQ. CDR3 length equals 14 residues. V trimming: 1 base; J trimming: 4 bases; junction bases outside the gene matches: 0. The CDR3 protein is CASSLTGGNEKLFF. The CDR3 DNA reads TGCGCCAGCAGCTTGACAGGGGGTAATGAAAAACTGTTTTTT.

In this sample, this clonotype turned up a few times. CDR3 region: CASSLRDAQYEQYF. The CDR3 DNA sequence: TGCGCCAGCAGCTTGCGGGACGCCCAATACGAGCAGTACTTC. The chain couples TRBV5-1 to TRBJ2-7; D tentatively reads TRBD1 or TRBD2 (5 bases each). The germline gives CDR1 SGHRS, CDR2 YFSETQ. The CDR3 has 14 residues. Trimming took off 1 base at V and 4 bases at J, with 12 bases between the two ends.

This clonotype was seen ten or more times. CDR3 in DNA: TGCGCCAGCAGCTTGGGACTAGCGGGAGGCTTTTACGAGCAGTACTTC. Its protein product is CASSLGLAGGFYEQYF. The chain combines TRBV5-1 with TRBJ2-7; 13 bases align to TRBD2. The V gene's germline CDR1 is SGHRS and CDR2 YFSETQ. The ends lost 0 bases at V and 4 bases at J; junction bases unmatched: 4. The CDR3 has 16 residues.

This rearrangement joins TRBV12-3 or TRBV12-4 to TRBJ2-7; TRBD2 might be the D (6 bases). This CDR3 region has 14 residues. V shed 6 bases and J shed 0 bases, with 12 bases lying between them. Here the CDR3 DNA reads TGTGCCAGCAGCCCACCGGGACTCTCCTACGAGCAGTACTTC. Translation: CASSPPGLSYEQYF.

The rearrangement joins TRBV12-3 or TRBV12-4 to TRBJ2-7, with TRBD2 identical over 7 bases. This CDR3 is built from 12 residues. The ends lost 5 bases at V and 4 bases at J; junction bases unmatched: 2. CDR3 nucleotides: TGTGCCAGCAGTCGAGCGGGGTACGAGCAGTACTTC. Translation: CASSRAGYEQYF.

Concerning this clonotype: A much larger clonotype is one base distant, so this may be a read error. The chain carries TRBV5-5 and TRBJ1-2; D is perhaps TRBD1 (6 bases). Germline CDR1 is SGHKS and CDR2 is YYEKEE (reference sequence). The CDR3 runs 12 residues. The V end was cut by 3 bases, the J end by 6 bases, with 9 bases between. The CDR3 loop is CASSSYRDGYTF. The CDR3 region has the DNA TGTGCCAGCAGCTCATACAGGGATGGCTACACCTTC.

This chain joins TRBV5-1 and TRBJ2-1; no firm D call. The CDR3 consists of 13 residues. The V and J ends lost 0 bases and 11 bases respectively, with 12 bases between them. CDR1 is SGHRS and CDR2 is YFSETQ in the germline V gene. CDR3 amino acids: CASSLGRKTKQFF. Here the CDR3 DNA reads TGCGCCAGCAGCTTGGGACGGAAAACTAAGCAGTTCTTC. Full variable domain (missing parts from reference TRBV5-1 and TRBJ2-1): KAGVTQTPRYLIKTRGQQVTLSCSPISGHRSVSWYQQTPGQGLQFLFEYFSETQRNKGNFPGRFSGRQFSNSRSEMNVSTLELGDSALYLCASSLGRKTKQFFGPGTRLTVL.

This clonotype has a handful of counts. The V gene is TRBV7-8, the J gene TRBJ2-7; 8 bases align to TRBD2. Germline V lookup: CDR1 SGHVS, CDR2 FQNEAQ. The ends lost 2 bases at V and 3 bases at J; junction bases unmatched: 6. The CDR3 covers 15 residues. This CDR3 is CASSLLPSGYYEQYF. The CDR3 nucleotides are TGTGCCAGCAGCTTATTGCCTAGCGGGTACTACGAGCAGTACTTC.

This chain connects TRBV19 to TRBJ2-5, with TRBD2 matching 9 bases. Trimming removed 1 base from V and 6 bases from J; junction bases left unmatched: 9. CDR1 and CDR2 (germline): LNHDA, SQIVND (reference sequence). CDR3 size: 16 residues. The CDR3: CASSIAPHGTSQTQYF. The CDR3 coding sequence is TGTGCCAGTAGTATAGCGCCGCACGGGACTAGCCAGACCCAGTACTTC.

This clonotype showed up many times. The DNA for the CDR3 is TGTGCCAGCAGAGGGACACAGAACACCGGGGAGCTGTTTTTT. Its translation is CASRGTQNTGELFF. This chain joins TRBV12-3 or TRBV12-4 and TRBJ2-2; D perhaps matches TRBD1 (6 bases). V was pared by 6 bases and J by 1 base, with 9 bases between. The CDR3 spans 14 residues.

To note about this clonotype: A read error may be the cause here, since a much bigger clone is one base away. V is TRBV3-1 and J is TRBJ2-7; the D is unclear. CDR3 length equals 13 residues. Germline V lookup: CDR1 LGHDT, CDR2 YNNKEL (reference sequence). V lost 11 bases and J 4 bases, leaving 18 bases between the germline ends. The CDR3, as DNA: TGTGCCTGCGCGAGGCAAGACCTTTACGAGCAGTACTTC. Translated: CACARQDLYEQYF.

The chain's CDR3 is CASSVRPGNTIYF. CDR3 DNA: TGCGCCAGCAGCGTCCGACCTGGAAACACCATATATTTT. The chain has TRBV5-1 and TRBJ1-3; D call uncertain. There are 13 residues in the CDR3. V gave up 4 bases and J gave up 2 bases, with 7 bases separating them. The V gene's germline CDR1 is SGHRS and CDR2 YFSETQ.

This clonotype was seen at least ten times. V usage is TRBV2 and J usage is TRBJ1-4; no reliable D call. This CDR3 has 15 amino acids. Looked up from germline, CDR1 is SNHLY and CDR2 is FYNNEI. The V and J ends lost 3 bases and 2 bases respectively, with 10 bases between them. For the CDR3, the DNA is TGTGCCAGCAGTGAGGCGGAGCACACTAATGAAAAACTGTTTTTT. This translates into CASSEAEHTNEKLFF. Looking up the rest from reference TRBV2 and TRBJ1-4 gives the full variable domain: EPEVTQTPSHQVTQMGQEVILRCVPISNHLYFYWYRQILGQKVEFLVSFYNNEISEKSEIFDDQFSVERPDGSNFTLKIRSTKLEDSAMYFCASSEAEHTNEKLFFGSGTQLSVL.